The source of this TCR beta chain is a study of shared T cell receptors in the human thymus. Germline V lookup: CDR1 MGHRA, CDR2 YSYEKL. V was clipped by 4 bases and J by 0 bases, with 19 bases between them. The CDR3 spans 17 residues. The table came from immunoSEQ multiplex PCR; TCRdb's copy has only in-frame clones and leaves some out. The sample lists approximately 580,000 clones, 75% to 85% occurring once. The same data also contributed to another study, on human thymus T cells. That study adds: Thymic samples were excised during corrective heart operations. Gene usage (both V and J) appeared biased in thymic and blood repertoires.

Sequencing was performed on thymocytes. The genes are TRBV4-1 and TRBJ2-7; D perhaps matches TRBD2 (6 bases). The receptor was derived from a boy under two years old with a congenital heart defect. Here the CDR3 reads CASSLLAGLALSYEQYF. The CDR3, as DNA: TGCGCCAGCAGCCTTCTAGCCGGGCTAGCGCTCTCCTACGAGCAGTACTTC.